Below are 3 T cell receptor beta chains sequenced from a single sample in a study of blood T cell repertoires in COVID-19. Sequencing was performed with immunoSEQ multiplex PCR; in TCRdb, only in-frame clones are kept and a portion is missing. The sample yields 200,000 to 250,000 clones, 65% to 90% seen once. Sequences were obtained from PBMCs or T cells enriched from blood (not recorded which). The receptors here all came from a woman aged 50 to 60 with acute COVID-19.

The chain recombines TRBV29-1 with TRBJ1-1; perhaps TRBD1 as D (6 bases). CDR1 SQVTM and CDR2 ANQGSEA come from the germline V gene. CDR3 size: 10 residues. Deletions cut 7 bases from V and 9 bases from J, with 12 bases between. The CDR3 sequence is CSGGAGQAFF. The CDR3 DNA follows: TGCAGCGGGGGGGCAGGGCAAGCTTTCTTT.

Comment on this clone: One junction end disagrees with the germline gene, perhaps due to a read error. The gene calls are TRBV6-5 and TRBJ2-7; D is perhaps TRBD2 (5 bases). The CDR3 loop spans 13 amino acids. Germline CDR1 reads MNHEY; CDR2 reads SVGAGI. CDR3 sequence reads: CAGSPGSAYEQYF. The CDR3 nucleotides are TGTGCCGGCAGCCCGGGGTCGGCCTACGAGCAGTACTTC.

The genes are TRBV2 and TRBJ1-6, with 8 bases matching TRBD1. The CDR3 has 13 amino acids. Per the germline V gene, CDR1 is SNHLY and CDR2 is FYNNEI. V was clipped by 4 bases and J by 8 bases; unmatched bases: 1. CDR3 sequence reads: CASSADRDSPLHF. In DNA, the CDR3 is TGTGCCAGCAGTGCGGACAGGGATTCACCCCTCCACTTT.